This TCR beta chain was recovered during a study of shared clonotypes between healthy human individuals. For the study at large: Plates per donor: three CD4 naive, three CD4 memory, two CD8 naive, one CD8 memory.

Germline CDR1 SGDLS, CDR2 YYNGEE. The ends were cut back, 0 bases at V and 7 bases at J, with 13 bases in the middle. The CDR3 is 15 amino acids. Study outcomes and limitations: Of the naive CD4 clonotypes, roughly 5.2% were shared across several donors. Generation probabilities of non-shared clonotypes were lower (relative to those shared by all four donors).

About this clone: Its antigen is not identified.

Clones were read by immunoSEQ multiplex PCR, and TCRdb kept only the in-frame ones, dropping some. The table lists over 2 million clones, just under 95% of them singletons. The chain employs TRBV9 and TRBJ2-2; no clear D gene. The receptor's source is a man in his late teens or twenties in good health. Some clones in this sample may be carry-over from other donors' samples. The specimen sequenced was naive CD4+ T cells from PBMCs. Subset specified: CD45RA+ positively selected. The CDR3 DNA reads as TGTGCCAGCAGCGTAGGGGTATATTCTGGCGGGGAGCTGTTTTTT. Protein sequence: CASSVGVYSGGELFF.